The next 21 T cell receptor beta chains were all read from a single sample in a study of blood T cells in healthy people across ages. Alongside a J-beta primer mix, a sample-barcoded 5' primer served in a second PCR lasting roughly 6 to 12 cycles. TCRdb reprocessed the 5' RACE reads via MiXCR and lists one record per CDR3 protein. This sample has about 780,000 distinct CDR3 sequences, with 60% to 80% found just once. The sequenced sample was blood. These receptors were collected from a man aged 30 to 39 in good health.

Only a few counts were recorded for this clonotype. V is TRBV11-2 and J is TRBJ2-5; 7 bases map to TRBD1. With 3 bases clipped from V and 2 bases from J, the junction kept 6 bases outside the gene matches. The CDR3 contains 15 residues. CDR1 is SGHAT, CDR2 FQNNGV, per germline. CDR3 nucleotides: TGTGCCAGCAGCTTGCAGGGACAGTTGCAAGAGACCCAGTACTTC. Translated, it gives CASSLQGQLQETQYF.

This clonotype was observed once. The V call is TRBV6-1, the J call TRBJ2-2; D remains unclear. There are 11 residues in the CDR3. CDR1 and CDR2 from the germline V gene are MNHNS and SASEGT. The V end lost 10 bases, the J end lost 8 bases, and 11 bases lay between the germline ends. The CDR3 loop reads CAINGLGELFF. DNA for the CDR3: TGTGCCATCAATGGGTTAGGGGAGCTGTTTTTT.

This clonotype was found a few times. This chain uses TRBV7-9 with TRBJ1-5, with unresolved D. This CDR3 has 12 residues. V was cut by 4 bases and J by 7 bases, with 8 bases left in between. Germline-derived CDR1 and CDR2 are SEHNR and FQNEAQ (reference sequence). The CDR3 protein is CASSYPGQPQHF. The CDR3 DNA reads as TGTGCCAGCAGCTACCCGGGGCAGCCCCAGCATTTT.

The chain links TRBV12-3 or TRBV12-4 to TRBJ2-5, with 7 bases matching TRBD2. The J call may be faulty, since TRBJ2-7 better matches the DNA end. CDR3 length: 14 residues. CDR3 amino acids: CASSVGRGWDEQYF. The DNA of the CDR3 is TGTGCCAGCAGTGTAGGGAGGGGCTGGGACGAGCAGTACTTC.

The CDR3 sequence: CASSSGLAGAFHEQYF. The DNA of the CDR3 is TGTGCCAGCAGTTCCGGACTAGCGGGGGCCTTTCACGAGCAGTACTTC. The chain couples TRBV27 to TRBJ2-5; 13 positions agree with TRBD2. The end of the DNA aligns better with TRBJ2-7, so the J call may be wrong. This CDR3 comprises 16 residues. The germline CDR1 and CDR2 sequences are MNHEY and SMNVEV (reference sequence).

The genes are TRBV20-1 and TRBJ2-5, with D unclear. CDR1 is DFQATT, CDR2 SNEGSKA, per germline (reference sequence). Deletions cut 5 bases from V and 0 bases from J, with 13 bases between. This CDR3 spans 14 amino acids. The CDR3 nucleotides are TGCAGTGCTTCAACAAGGCTTTACCAAGAGACCCAGTACTTC. This encodes CSASTRLYQETQYF.

For this clonotype: One junction end does not reproduce the germline sequence, and a read error may be involved. The V call is TRBV28, the J call TRBJ2-5, with 9 bases matching TRBD2. The germline CDR1 and CDR2 sequences are MDHEN and SYDVKM. The CDR3 is 15 amino acids. The CDR3 region is CASRIAGAVQEAQYF. For the CDR3, the DNA is TGTGCCAGCAGAATAGCGGGGGCTGTACAAGAGGCCCAGTACTTC.

The chain employs TRBV12-3 or TRBV12-4 and TRBJ1-2, with D maybe TRBD1 (5 bases). V was clipped by 7 bases and J by 0 bases, with 15 bases between them. This CDR3 spans 15 amino acids. CDR3 DNA sequence: TGTGCCAGCACGCGGACAAGAGACGCTAACTATGGCTACACCTTC. Protein: CASTRTRDANYGYTF.

J is TRBJ1-2 and V is TRBV9; 10 bases match TRBD1. There are 18 residues in the CDR3. Germline assignment: CDR1 SGDLS and CDR2 YYNGEE. After removal of 0 bases from V and 3 bases from J, the junction contained 11 bases not matched to a gene. The CDR3 spells CASSVAPPDRGHYYGYTF. CDR3 coding DNA: TGTGCCAGCAGCGTAGCACCCCCTGACAGGGGGCATTACTATGGCTACACCTTC.

Comments on this clonotype: A read error may be the cause here, since a much bigger clone is one base away. The rearrangement uses TRBV5-1 and TRBJ2-1; no definite D call. The V gene lost 0 bases and the J gene lost 10 bases, with 11 bases spanning the gap. The CDR3 spans 13 residues. The germline gives CDR1 SGHRS, CDR2 YFSETQ. The CDR3 region is CASSLENWKEQFF. As DNA, the CDR3 is TGCGCCAGCAGCTTGGAAAACTGGAAAGAGCAGTTCTTC. Full variable domain (rest looked up from reference TRBV5-1 and TRBJ2-1): KAGVTQTPRYLIKTRGQQVTLSCSPISGHRSVSWYQQTPGQGLQFLFEYFSETQRNKGNFPGRFSGRQFSNSRSEMNVSTLELGDSALYLCASSLENWKEQFFGPGTRLTVL.

This chain connects TRBV16 to TRBJ1-1; perhaps TRBD1 as D (5 bases). V was cut by 1 base and J by 0 bases, with 9 bases left in between. The CDR3 has 15 amino acids. Germline values: CDR1 KGHSY, CDR2 FQNENV. The CDR3 spells CASSQLRGMNTEAFF. The DNA of the CDR3 is TGTGCCAGCAGCCAATTGCGGGGCATGAACACTGAAGCTTTCTTT.

The chain recombines TRBV4-2 with TRBJ2-5; D not resolved. The CDR3 loop spans 14 amino acids. Germline V gene lookup returns CDR1 LGHNA and CDR2 YNFKEQ. The V gene lost 0 bases and the J gene lost 5 bases, with 10 bases spanning the gap. The DNA of the CDR3 is TGTGCCAGCAGCCAAGACAGCCTGGGGGAGACCCAGTACTTC. The encoded protein is CASSQDSLGETQYF.

The V gene is TRBV7-2, the J gene TRBJ1-5, with D tentatively TRBD1 (5 bases). The V and J ends lost 4 bases and 6 bases respectively, with 10 bases between them. Per germline, CDR1 SGHTA and CDR2 FQGNSA. The CDR3 runs 13 residues. In DNA, the CDR3 is TGTGCCAGCAGCTGGCGGGGGGGTCAGCCCCAGCATTTT. Translation gives CASSWRGGQPQHF. The full variable domain, with the rest looked up from reference TRBV7-2 and TRBJ1-5, is GAGVSQSPSNKVTEKGKDVELRCDPISGHTALYWYRQSLGQGLEFLIYFQGNSAPDKSGLPSDRFSAERTGGSVSTLTIQRTQQEDSAVYLCASSWRGGQPQHFGDGTRLSIL.

This clonotype has just a few counts. V and J are TRBV29-1 and TRBJ1-2; the D gene is possibly TRBD1 (6 bases). From germline, CDR1 is SQVTM and CDR2 ANQGSEA. This CDR3 is 12 amino acids long. V was cut by 1 base and J by 6 bases, with 9 bases left in between. CDR3 loop: CSVEVRGHGYTF. CDR3 bases: TGCAGCGTTGAAGTCCGGGGGCATGGCTACACCTTC.

This clonotype occurred a few times. V is TRBV5-1 and J is TRBJ2-1, with D possibly TRBD2 on 5 matching bases. Trimming took off 4 bases at V and 6 bases at J, with 17 bases between the two ends. Germline CDR1 SGHRS, CDR2 YFSETQ. The CDR3 length is 15 residues. For the CDR3, the DNA is TGCGCCAGCAGCCCTTGGGAGCGGAACTCCAATGAGCAGTTCTTC. Amino acid sequence: CASSPWERNSNEQFF. The variable domain in full, completed from reference TRBV5-1 and TRBJ2-1, reads KAGVTQTPRYLIKTRGQQVTLSCSPISGHRSVSWYQQTPGQGLQFLFEYFSETQRNKGNFPGRFSGRQFSNSRSEMNVSTLELGDSALYLCASSPWERNSNEQFFGPGTRLTVL.

This clonotype was observed a few times. Possible read error: a much larger clone is one base away. This chain uses TRBV29-1 with TRBJ2-1, with D perhaps given as TRBD1 or TRBD2 (6 bases each). The DNA end favors TRBJ2-7, so the J call may be wrong. This CDR3 region has 14 residues. Germline V gene sequence: CDR1 SQVTM, CDR2 ANQGSEA. The CDR3 DNA sequence: TGCAGCGTTTATCCGGGGGCTCCCTACAATGAGCAGTACTTC. Translating gives CSVYPGAPYNEQYF.

V gene TRBV2 combines with J gene TRBJ2-5; D is ambiguous. The germline V gene encodes CDR1 SNHLY and CDR2 FYNNEI. The V end was cut by 8 bases, the J end by 2 bases, with 18 bases between. CDR3 length: 15 residues. The DNA of the CDR3 is TGTGCCAGCGAAGCCATCGGTTGGCAACAAGAGACCCAGTACTTC. Its protein product is CASEAIGWQQETQYF.

This clonotype was detected only a few times. This chain uses TRBV29-1 with TRBJ1-2; D not certain. V lost 6 bases and J lost 0, with 11 bases in between. The CDR3 consists of 13 residues. Germline V gene lookup returns CDR1 SQVTM and CDR2 ANQGSEA. CDR3 in DNA: TGCAGCGTGGGAGACGGATCTAACTATGGCTACACCTTC. Protein sequence: CSVGDGSNYGYTF.

The chain couples TRBV2 to TRBJ1-1, with D uncertain. Trimming removed 6 bases from V and 1 base from J, with 9 bases in between. CDR1 SNHLY and CDR2 FYNNEI come from the germline V gene. CDR3 size: 13 residues. The CDR3 region has the DNA TGTGCCAGCAGGCCCGCACGGAACACTGAAGCTTTCTTT. It yields the protein CASRPARNTEAFF.

This chain links TRBV3-1 with TRBJ2-4; no reliable D call. The CDR3 extends over 14 amino acids. V lost 5 bases, J lost 7 bases, and 15 bases lay in between. Germline-derived CDR1 and CDR2 are LGHDT and YNNKEL (reference sequence). The CDR3 DNA sequence: TGTGCCAGCAGCTCGACTCTTCCCCCCAACATTCAGTACTTC. Translated: CASSSTLPPNIQYF.

This clonotype showed up just once. The chain has TRBV20-1 and TRBJ1-6, with a weak D call TRBD1 (6 bases). Trimming stripped 2 bases from V and 12 bases from J, with 14 bases between. Germline V gene data show CDR1 as DFQATT and CDR2 as SNEGSKA (reference sequence). The CDR3 runs to 13 residues. The CDR3 bases are TGCAGTGCTAGAAAGACAGGAGAAATACCCCTCCACTTT. Protein sequence: CSARKTGEIPLHF.